These 9 T cell receptor beta chains share one sample of origin, sequenced in a study of beta chain features in type 1 diabetes. The authors reverse transcribed all of the isolated RNA, so sequencing captured expressed TCRB transcripts. The table came from immunoSEQ multiplex PCR; TCRdb's copy has only in-frame clones and leaves some out. This repertoire shows about 130,000 clones, about 10% found once; its top ten account for roughly 0.7%. Source material: central memory CD4+ T cells from blood. The source of these receptors is a man aged 18 to 30 in good health.

J is TRBJ1-5 and V is TRBV7-2; D may be TRBD1 (5 bases). This CDR3 spans 15 amino acids. Germline CDR1 and CDR2: SGHTA and FQGNSA. The V gene lost 5 bases and the J gene lost 7 bases, with 18 bases spanning the gap. This CDR3 reads CASSLSRDPGQPQHF. CDR3 in DNA: TGTGCCAGCAGCCTTTCCAGGGATCCGGGCCAGCCCCAGCATTTT.

The rearrangement joins TRBV7-6 to TRBJ2-5; 10 bases match TRBD2. CDR1 is SGHVS and CDR2 is FNYEAQ in the germline V gene. The trim removed 2 bases at V and 6 bases at J, leaving 9 bases unmatched. This CDR3 has 16 residues. The chain's CDR3 is CASSLSSGGVRKTQYF. The CDR3, as DNA: TGTGCCAGCAGCTTATCTAGCGGGGGTGTGCGGAAGACCCAGTACTTC.

The chain joins TRBV6-1 to TRBJ2-5; 11 positions match TRBD2. This CDR3 spans 17 amino acids. V gave up 0 bases and J gave up 2 bases; unmatched junction bases: 5. Per germline, CDR1 MNHNS and CDR2 SASEGT. The CDR3 DNA sequence: TGTGCCAGCAGTGAAGCGCTGGGGACTAGCGGACAAGAGACCCAGTACTTC. It is translated as CASSEALGTSGQETQYF.

CDR3 DNA: TGCGCCAGCAGCTTGTATACTAGGCCAGAAGAGACCCAGTACTTC. This encodes CASSLYTRPEETQYF. This rearrangement joins TRBV5-1 to TRBJ2-5; a weak D match, TRBD2 (5 bases). The germline CDR1 and CDR2 sequences are SGHRS and YFSETQ. Trimming took 1 base from V and 3 from J, leaving 13 bases between them. CDR3 length: 15 amino acids.

This sequence joins TRBV5-6 and TRBJ1-5, with D hard to call. Germline V gene data show CDR1 as SGHDT and CDR2 as YYEEEE. Trimming shortened V by 4 bases and J by 0 bases, and 17 bases separated the two germline ends. This CDR3 is built from 17 residues. The CDR3: CASSPDFTCHSNQPQHF. CDR3 sequence (DNA): TGTGCCAGCAGCCCAGACTTCACGTGCCATAGCAATCAGCCCCAGCATTTT.

Only a few counts were recorded for this clone. CDR3 protein: CASSFKDRVYEQYF. CDR3 in DNA: TGTGCCAGCAGCTTCAAGGACAGGGTCTACGAGCAGTACTTC. This sequence joins TRBV13 and TRBJ2-7; 8 bases agree with TRBD1. V was clipped by 3 bases and J by 3 bases; unmatched bases: 4. The length of the CDR3 is 14 residues. Germline V CDR1 and CDR2: PRHDT, FYEKMQ (reference sequence).

This clone was seen only a few times. The J gene is TRBJ2-7, the V gene TRBV18; tentative D call: TRBD1 (6 bases). The germline V and J ends were trimmed by 3 bases and 0 bases, with 9 bases remaining between them. The CDR3 has 14 residues. Germline V CDR1 and CDR2: KGHSH, LQKENI. The CDR3 is CASSPSRGSYEQYF. The CDR3 DNA sequence: TGTGCCAGCTCACCTAGCAGGGGCTCCTACGAGCAGTACTTC.

This clone has a count of ten or more. DNA for the CDR3: TGTGCCAGCAGCACATACAATGAGCAGTTCTTC. As protein: CASSTYNEQFF. The chain carries TRBV9 and TRBJ2-1; unclear D gene. V lost 4 bases and J lost 4, with 3 bases in between. The germline gives CDR1 SGDLS, CDR2 YYNGEE. The CDR3 spans 11 residues. The variable domain in full, completed from reference TRBV9 and TRBJ2-1, reads DSGVTQTPKHLITATGQRVTLRCSPRSGDLSVYWYQQSLDQGLQFLIQYYNGEERAKGNILERFSAQQFPDLHSELNLSSLELGDSALYFCASSTYNEQFFGPGTRLTVL.

The V and J genes are TRBV27 and TRBJ1-5; D remains ambiguous. V lost 3 bases and J 10 bases, leaving 16 bases between the germline ends. The CDR3 is 14 residues long. CDR1 MNHEY and CDR2 SMNVEV come from the germline V gene (reference sequence). This chain's CDR3 is CASSFEGGGHPQHF. The CDR3 nucleotides read TGTGCCAGCAGTTTCGAGGGTGGAGGTCACCCCCAGCATTTT.